This TCR beta chain was sequenced for a study of blood T cells in healthy people across ages (dated by TCRdb to the mid-2010s). Some background on the complete study: In model experiments, template switching captured roughly one uniquely barcoded TCR beta cDNA molecule for every two T cells. Using deep sequencing normalized with unique cDNA molecular identifiers, the study measured how TCR beta repertoire diversity changes with age. Four age groups were formed from the donors: young (average approximately 15 years), middle-aged (approximately 39), aged (around 68) and long-lived (around 80). To avoid experimental bias, donors of different ages were spread randomly across the sequencing lanes. The study analyzed two additional independent replicas of 1 million unique cDNA reads from the same blood draw for two donors, one aged 18 to 30 and one aged 80 or older. On the study overall, not on this receptor specifically: The CMV infection status of donors was not known, potentially confounding age-related changes in expanded clonotypes. A strong correlation was found between observed TCR beta diversity and the percentage of naive T cells measured by flow cytometry. The long-lived group showed more naive CD4+ T cells, fewer expanded clones and increased TCR diversity than the aged group, suggesting age selection. Estimates of total diversity based on one million sequenced T cells were considered lower bounds and underestimates. As age increased, observed TCR beta diversity per million T cells dropped in a roughly linear way, and a significant reduction was already evident by age 40. Because profiling used bulk unsorted PBMCs, naive and antigen-experienced compartments could not be compared conclusively.

The approximately 40 donors, aged about 6 to 100 years, were systemically healthy Caucasian individuals from Russia. Each donor gave around 9.8 milliliters of peripheral blood, collected into EDTA-treated Vacutainer tubes. Ficoll-Paque density-gradient centrifugation was used to isolate PBMCs, with at least 7 million obtained per sample. Total RNA, at least 6 micrograms per sample, was extracted from PBMCs with Trizol reagent. Naive CD45RAhigh/CD27high T cell percentages were measured by flow cytometry on a PBMC aliquot from every donor. On this clonotype: No cognate antigen has been identified for it. No base quality information exists; no much larger clone differs at one position.

Library preparation employed 5' RACE. Sequencer: Illumina HiSeq 2500. A second PCR of 7 to 11 cycles was performed with a sample-barcoded 5' primer and a J-beta primer mix. A template-switch 5' adaptor carrying 12 random nucleotides introduced a unique molecular identifier onto each TCR beta cDNA molecule. Each sample yielded at least 3 million CDR3-containing paired-end reads. All of the RNA was converted into first-strand cDNA using the Mint cDNA synthesis kit, with a TRBC-specific oligonucleotide serving as the primer. Following uracil-DNA glycosylase treatment, a first 18-cycle PCR with universal primers M1SS and BC2_uni_R was performed on all cDNA. The published analysis was carried out like this. Each sample was normalized by randomly selecting 1 million high-quality reads, each carrying a distinct molecular identifier. Instead of being binned into consensus sequences, reads with shared molecular identifiers were discarded. MiTCR, set to a Q25 quality threshold and the strictest error-elimination algorithm, was used for CDR3 identification, clonotype clustering and error correction. A nonparametric unseen species model using Euler transformation provided a lower-bound estimate of total TCR beta diversity. TCRdb trimmed public reads at Q25 via fastp, called clones via MiXCR and kept in-frame beta chains. For every CDR3 protein sequence, its rows merge into one entry that carries the most common genes and DNA. It is TCRdb's table, rather than the study itself, that gives the V and J calls and clone size. The sample yields some 920,000 distinct CDR3 sequences; roughly 50% were counted once. The biggest ten clones account for around 21% of the sample.

The germline V gene yields LGHNA for CDR1 and YNFKEQ for CDR2. V lost 1 base and J lost 2 bases; the stretch between them is 8 bases long. The CDR3, from cysteine to phenylalanine, totals 14 residues. The kept DNA is CDR3 alone, 42 bases in frame from the first base. Sequenced input: blood. This receptor chain uses TRBV4-2 and TRBJ2-5; the D gene identity is not certain. The receptor was isolated from a woman aged 60-70 years in good health. At the DNA level, the sequence is TGTGCCAGCAGCCAAGGGACCAATCAAGAGACCCAGTACTTC. It translates as CASSQGTNQETQYF.